The rows below give T cell receptor beta chains drawn from one sample of a study of blood T cell repertoires in COVID-19. Generated by immunoSEQ multiplex PCR, the TCRdb table keeps only in-frame clones and is missing some. The sample includes some 42,000 clones, over 60% of them seen just once. The sample comprised peripheral blood. The receptors stem from a woman between 65 and 79 years old with acute or convalescent COVID-19. CDR3s include the opening cysteine and the closing phenylalanine or tryptophan. Fields, in order: V gene, CDR3 length, J gene, CDR3 protein.

TRBV11-2	16	TRBJ2-3	CASSSRDRGWTDTQYF
TRBV6-1	15	TRBJ2-1	CASSETRTSYNEQFF
TRBV5-1	13	TRBJ2-5	CASSWGGEETQYF
TRBV7-9	13	TRBJ1-1	CASSLAGDTEAFF
TRBV28	16	TRBJ2-2	CASARTRDLAGGELFF
TRBV28	15	TRBJ1-4	CASRPVGRPGEKLFF
TRBV2	13	TRBJ2-5	CASSGVGGETQYF
TRBV28	15	TRBJ2-3	CASSSGFGSTDTQYF
TRBV5-1	13	TRBJ1-3	CASSPGAGNTIYF
TRBV2	14	TRBJ1-5	CASSRPTGNQPQHF
TRBV5-4	14	TRBJ1-1	CASSLEQMNTEAFF
TRBV28	15	TRBJ1-1	CASSEISDRGSEAFF
TRBV24-1	15	TRBJ2-7	CATSEGGEPSYEQYF
TRBV28	14	TRBJ1-6	CASTFDRINSPLHF
TRBV6-5	12	TRBJ1-2	CASSWTGEGYTF
TRBV7-8	17	TRBJ1-6	CASSSYRVPSYNSPLHF
TRBV6-5	15	TRBJ1-5	CASTKKRGLGQPQHF
TRBV7-3	15	TRBJ1-6	CASSQRQGSNSPLHF
TRBV28	11	TRBJ2-3	CASHSVDTQYF
TRBV7-9	12	TRBJ1-2	CASTQGNYGYTF
TRBV7-2	14	TRBJ1-2	CASSQGQGGYGYTF
TRBV28	16	TRBJ2-1	CASSPSGTGPYNEQFF